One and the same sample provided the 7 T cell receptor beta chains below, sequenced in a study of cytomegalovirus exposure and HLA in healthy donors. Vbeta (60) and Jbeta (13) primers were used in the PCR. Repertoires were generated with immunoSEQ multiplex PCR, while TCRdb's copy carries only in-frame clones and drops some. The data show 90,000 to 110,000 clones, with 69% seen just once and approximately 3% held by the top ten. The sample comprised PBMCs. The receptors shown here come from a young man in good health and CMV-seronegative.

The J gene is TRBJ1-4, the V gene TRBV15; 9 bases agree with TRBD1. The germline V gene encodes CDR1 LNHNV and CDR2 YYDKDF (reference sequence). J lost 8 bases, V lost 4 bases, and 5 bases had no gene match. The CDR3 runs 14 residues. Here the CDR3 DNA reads TGTGCCACCAGCATAAGGACAGGGGAGGAAAAACTGTTTTTT. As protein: CATSIRTGEEKLFF. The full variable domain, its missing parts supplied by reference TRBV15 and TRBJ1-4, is DAMVIQNPRYQVTQFGKPVTLSCSQTLNHNVMYWYQQKSSQAPKLLFHYYDKDFNNEADTPDNFQSRRPNTSFCFLDIRSPGLGDTAMYLCATSIRTGEEKLFFGSGTQLSVL.

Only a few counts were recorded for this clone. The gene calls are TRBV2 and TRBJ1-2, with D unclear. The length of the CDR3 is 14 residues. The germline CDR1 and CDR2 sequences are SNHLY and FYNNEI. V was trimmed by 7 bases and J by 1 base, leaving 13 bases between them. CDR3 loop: CASKIRGYNYGYTF. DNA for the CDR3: TGTGCCAGCAAGATCCGGGGTTATAACTATGGCTACACCTTC. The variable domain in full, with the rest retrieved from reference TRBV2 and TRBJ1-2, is EPEVTQTPSHQVTQMGQEVILRCVPISNHLYFYWYRQILGQKVEFLVSFYNNEISEKSEIFDDQFSVERPDGSNFTLKIRSTKLEDSAMYFCASKIRGYNYGYTFGSGTRLTVV.

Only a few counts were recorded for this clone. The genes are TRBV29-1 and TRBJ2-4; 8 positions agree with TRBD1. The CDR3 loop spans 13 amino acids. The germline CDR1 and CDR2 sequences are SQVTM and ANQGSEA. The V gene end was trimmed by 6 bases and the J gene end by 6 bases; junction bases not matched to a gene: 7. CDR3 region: CSVIDRGGNIQYF. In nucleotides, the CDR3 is TGCAGCGTCATTGACAGGGGTGGAAACATTCAGTACTTC. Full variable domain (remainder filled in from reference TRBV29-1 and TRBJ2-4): SAVISQKPSRDICQRGTSLTIQCQVDSQVTMMFWYRQQPGQSLTLIATANQGSEATYESGFVIDKFPISRPNLTFSTLTVSNMSPEDSSIYLCSVIDRGGNIQYFGAGTRLSVL.

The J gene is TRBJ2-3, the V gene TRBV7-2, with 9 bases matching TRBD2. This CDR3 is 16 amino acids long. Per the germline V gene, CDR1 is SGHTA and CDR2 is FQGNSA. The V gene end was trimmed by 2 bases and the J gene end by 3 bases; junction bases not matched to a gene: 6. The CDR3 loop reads CASSLSTLAGTDTQYF. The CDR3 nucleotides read TGTGCCAGCAGCTTAAGTACGCTAGCGGGAACAGATACGCAGTATTTT.

As DNA, the CDR3 is TGTGCCAGCAGTCTGGGACAGGGAGGGCAAGTGGGGGAGTATTTT. Translation: CASSLGQGGQVGEYF. J is TRBJ2-3 and V is TRBV28, with 9 positions matching TRBD1. J gave up 13 bases and V 5 bases, and 16 bases lay outside the gene matches. Germline CDR1 reads MDHEN; CDR2 reads SYDVKM. The CDR3 has 15 residues.

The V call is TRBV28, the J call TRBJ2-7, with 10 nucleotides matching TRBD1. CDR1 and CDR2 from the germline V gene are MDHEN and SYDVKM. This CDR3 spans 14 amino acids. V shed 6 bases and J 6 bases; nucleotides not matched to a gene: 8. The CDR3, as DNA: TGTGCCAGCAGGAGGACAGGGGGTCTGGGCGAGCAGTACTTC. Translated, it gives CASRRTGGLGEQYF.

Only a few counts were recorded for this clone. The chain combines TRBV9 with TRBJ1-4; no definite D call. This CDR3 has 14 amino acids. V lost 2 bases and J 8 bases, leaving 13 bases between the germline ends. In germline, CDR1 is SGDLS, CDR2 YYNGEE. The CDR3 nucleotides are TGTGCCAGCAGCGTCATGGGCCATGGGGAAAAACTGTTTTTT. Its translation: CASSVMGHGEKLFF.